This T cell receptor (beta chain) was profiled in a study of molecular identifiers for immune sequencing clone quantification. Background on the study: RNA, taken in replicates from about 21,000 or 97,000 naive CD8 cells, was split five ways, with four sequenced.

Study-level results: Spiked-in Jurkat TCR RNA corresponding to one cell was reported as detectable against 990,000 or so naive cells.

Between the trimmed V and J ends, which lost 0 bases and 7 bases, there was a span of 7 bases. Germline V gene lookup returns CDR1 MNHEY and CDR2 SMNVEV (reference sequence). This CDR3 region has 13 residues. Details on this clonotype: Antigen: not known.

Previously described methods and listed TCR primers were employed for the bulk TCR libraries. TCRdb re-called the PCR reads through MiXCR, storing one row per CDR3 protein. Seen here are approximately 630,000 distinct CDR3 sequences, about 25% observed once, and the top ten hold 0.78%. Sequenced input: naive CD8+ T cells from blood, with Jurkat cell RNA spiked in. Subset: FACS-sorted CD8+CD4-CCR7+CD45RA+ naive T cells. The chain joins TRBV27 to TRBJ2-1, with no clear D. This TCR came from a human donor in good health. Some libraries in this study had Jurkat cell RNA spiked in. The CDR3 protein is CASSLSNGNEQFF. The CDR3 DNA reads TGTGCCAGCAGTTTATCGAACGGTAATGAGCAGTTCTTC.